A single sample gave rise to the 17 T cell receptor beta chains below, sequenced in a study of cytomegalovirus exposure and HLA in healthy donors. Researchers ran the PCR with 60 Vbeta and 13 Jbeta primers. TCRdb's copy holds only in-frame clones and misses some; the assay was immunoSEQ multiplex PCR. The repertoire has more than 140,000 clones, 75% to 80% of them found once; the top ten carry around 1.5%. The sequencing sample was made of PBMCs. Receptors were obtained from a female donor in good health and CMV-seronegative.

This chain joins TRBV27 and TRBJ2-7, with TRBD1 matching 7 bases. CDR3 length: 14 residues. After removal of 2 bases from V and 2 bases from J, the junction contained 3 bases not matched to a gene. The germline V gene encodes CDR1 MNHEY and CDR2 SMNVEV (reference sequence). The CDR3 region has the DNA TGTGCCAGCAGTTTAATTGACAGGGCCTACGAGCAGTACTTC. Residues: CASSLIDRAYEQYF.

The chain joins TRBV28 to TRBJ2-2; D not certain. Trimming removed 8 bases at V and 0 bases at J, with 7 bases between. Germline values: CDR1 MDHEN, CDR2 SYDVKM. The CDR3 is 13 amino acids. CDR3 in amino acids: CASGTANTGELFF. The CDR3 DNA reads TGTGCCAGCGGTACAGCGAACACCGGGGAGCTGTTTTTT.

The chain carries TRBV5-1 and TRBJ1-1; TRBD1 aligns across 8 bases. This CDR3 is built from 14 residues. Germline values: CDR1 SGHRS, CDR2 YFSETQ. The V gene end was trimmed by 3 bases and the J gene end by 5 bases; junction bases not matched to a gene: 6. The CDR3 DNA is TGCGCCAGCAGCTCGACAGGGGCGCAGACTGAAGCTTTCTTT. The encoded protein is CASSSTGAQTEAFF.

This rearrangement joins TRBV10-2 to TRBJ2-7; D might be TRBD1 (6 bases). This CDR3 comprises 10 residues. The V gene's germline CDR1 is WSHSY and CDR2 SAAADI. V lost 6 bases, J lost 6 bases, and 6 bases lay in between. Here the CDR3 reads CASRGAEQYF. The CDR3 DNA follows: TGCGCCAGCAGGGGGGCCGAGCAGTACTTC.

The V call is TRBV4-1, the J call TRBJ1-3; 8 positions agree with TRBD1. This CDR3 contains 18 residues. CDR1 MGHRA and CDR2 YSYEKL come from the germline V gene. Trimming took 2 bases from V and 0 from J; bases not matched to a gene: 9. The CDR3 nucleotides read TGCGCCAGCAGCCAATCGGGCGTGGGACAGGTCTCTGGAAACACCATATATTTT. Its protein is CASSQSGVGQVSGNTIYF.

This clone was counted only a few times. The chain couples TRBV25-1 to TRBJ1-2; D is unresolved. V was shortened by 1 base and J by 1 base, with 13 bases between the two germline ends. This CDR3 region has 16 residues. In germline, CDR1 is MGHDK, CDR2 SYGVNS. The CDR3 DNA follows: TGTGCCAGCAGTGAATGGTCCGGTGCCTTTAACTATGGCTACACCTTC. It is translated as CASSEWSGAFNYGYTF.

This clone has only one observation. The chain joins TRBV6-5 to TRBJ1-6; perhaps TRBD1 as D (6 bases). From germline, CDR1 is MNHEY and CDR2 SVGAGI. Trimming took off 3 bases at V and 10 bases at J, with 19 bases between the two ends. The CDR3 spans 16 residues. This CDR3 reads CASSYDGGQAISPLHF. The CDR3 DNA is TGTGCCAGCAGTTATGATGGGGGCCAGGCAATATCACCCCTCCACTTT.

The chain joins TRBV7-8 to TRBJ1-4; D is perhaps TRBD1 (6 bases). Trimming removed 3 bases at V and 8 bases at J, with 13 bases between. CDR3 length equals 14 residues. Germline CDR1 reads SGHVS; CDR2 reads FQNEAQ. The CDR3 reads CASSFGRGGEKLFF. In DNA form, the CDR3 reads TGTGCCAGCAGCTTCGGCAGGGGTGGAGAAAAACTGTTTTTT.

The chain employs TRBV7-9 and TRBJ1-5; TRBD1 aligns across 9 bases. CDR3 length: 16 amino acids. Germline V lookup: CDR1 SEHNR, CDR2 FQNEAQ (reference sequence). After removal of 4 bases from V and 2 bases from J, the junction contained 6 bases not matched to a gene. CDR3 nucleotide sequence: TGTGCCAGCAGCTCGGGACAGGGAGTAGGCAATCAGCCCCAGCATTTT. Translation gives CASSSGQGVGNQPQHF.

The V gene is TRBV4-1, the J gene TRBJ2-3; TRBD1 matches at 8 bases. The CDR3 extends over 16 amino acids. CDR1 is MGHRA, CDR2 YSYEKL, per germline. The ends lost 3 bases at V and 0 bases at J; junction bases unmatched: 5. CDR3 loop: CASSQGDRGSTDTQYF. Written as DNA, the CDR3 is TGCGCCAGCAGCCAGGGCGACAGGGGTAGCACAGATACGCAGTATTTT.

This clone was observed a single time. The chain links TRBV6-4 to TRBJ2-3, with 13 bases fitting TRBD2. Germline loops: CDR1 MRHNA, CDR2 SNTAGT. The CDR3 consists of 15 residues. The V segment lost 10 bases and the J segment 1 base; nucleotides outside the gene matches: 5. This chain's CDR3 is CATGGTSGGTDTQYF. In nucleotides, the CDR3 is TGTGCCACCGGCGGGACTAGCGGGGGCACAGATACGCAGTATTTT.

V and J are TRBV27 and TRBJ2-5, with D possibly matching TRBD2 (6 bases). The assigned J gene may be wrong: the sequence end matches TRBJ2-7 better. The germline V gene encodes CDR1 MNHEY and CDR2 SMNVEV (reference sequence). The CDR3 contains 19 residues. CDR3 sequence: CASSLAIALTGGDPYEQYF. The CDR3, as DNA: TGTGCCAGCAGCCTTGCCATCGCCCTCACCGGGGGAGATCCGTACGAGCAGTACTTC.

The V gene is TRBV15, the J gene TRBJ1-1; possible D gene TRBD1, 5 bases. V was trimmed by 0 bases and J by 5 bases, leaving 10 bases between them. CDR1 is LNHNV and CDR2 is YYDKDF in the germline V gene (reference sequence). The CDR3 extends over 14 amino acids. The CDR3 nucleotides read TGTGCCACCAGCAGAGATCGCGGGGGGACTGAAGCTTTCTTT. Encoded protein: CATSRDRGGTEAFF.

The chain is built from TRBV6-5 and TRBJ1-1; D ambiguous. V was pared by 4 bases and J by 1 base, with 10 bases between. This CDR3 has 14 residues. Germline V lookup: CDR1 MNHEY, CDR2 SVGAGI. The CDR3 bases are TGTGCCAGCAGTTCCCTCACAACGAACACTGAAGCTTTCTTT. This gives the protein CASSSLTTNTEAFF.

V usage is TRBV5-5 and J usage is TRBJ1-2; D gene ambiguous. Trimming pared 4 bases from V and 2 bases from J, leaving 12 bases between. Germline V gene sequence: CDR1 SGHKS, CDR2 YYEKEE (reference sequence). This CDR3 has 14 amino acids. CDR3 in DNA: TGTGCCAGCAGCCCGGAGGCCATAAACTATGGCTACACCTTC. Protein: CASSPEAINYGYTF.

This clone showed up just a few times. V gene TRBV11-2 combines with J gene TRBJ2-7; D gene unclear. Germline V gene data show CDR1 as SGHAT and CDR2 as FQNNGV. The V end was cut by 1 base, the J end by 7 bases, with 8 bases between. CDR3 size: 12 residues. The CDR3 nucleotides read TGTGCCAGCAGCTTAGGGAGAAGGGAGCAGTACTTC. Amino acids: CASSLGRREQYF.

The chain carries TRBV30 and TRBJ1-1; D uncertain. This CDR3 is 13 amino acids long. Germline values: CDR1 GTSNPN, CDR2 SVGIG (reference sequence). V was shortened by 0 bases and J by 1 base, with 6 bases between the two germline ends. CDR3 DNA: TGTGCCTGGAGTGTGGAGGGGAACACTGAAGCTTTCTTT. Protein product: CAWSVEGNTEAFF.